This is a list of T cell receptor beta chains from one sample in a study of blood T cell repertoires in COVID-19. Data came from immunoSEQ multiplex PCR; TCRdb stores just in-frame clones and leaves some out. The sample carries some 160,000 clones, about four fifths recorded once. The sample was peripheral blood. These receptors were obtained from a woman of 80 years or more with COVID-19, enrolled during active disease. Each CDR3 is given with its conserved first and last residue.

J gene: TRBJ2-7
V gene: TRBV2
CDR3 protein: CASRGREGSYEQYF

J gene: TRBJ2-3
V gene: TRBV7-2
CDR3 protein: CASSAGPRSTDTQYF

J gene: TRBJ2-1
V gene: TRBV5-1
CDR3 protein: CASSLGLFGAGGSEQFF

J gene: TRBJ1-1
V gene: TRBV15
CDR3 protein: CATSKGLSNTEAFF

J gene: TRBJ2-7
V gene: TRBV5-1
CDR3 protein: CASSKLAGGGYEQYF

J gene: TRBJ2-2
V gene: TRBV5-4
CDR3 protein: CASSAGEANTGELFF

J gene: TRBJ2-7
V gene: TRBV29-1
CDR3 protein: CSVARAEGSYEQYF

J gene: TRBJ2-1
V gene: TRBV28
CDR3 protein: CASSLRLAGVNEQFF

J gene: TRBJ2-5
V gene: TRBV7-3
CDR3 protein: CASSPGTSGDIETQYF

J gene: TRBJ1-2
V gene: TRBV2
CDR3 protein: CASREDRSYGYTF

J gene: TRBJ1-6
V gene: TRBV6-5
CDR3 protein: CASSYSQGHNSPLHF

J gene: TRBJ1-1
V gene: TRBV10-3
CDR3 protein: CAISEGGWPTEAFF

J gene: TRBJ2-3
V gene: TRBV29-1
CDR3 protein: CSVDDRRDRPDTQYF

J gene: TRBJ1-2
V gene: TRBV7-2
CDR3 protein: CASSLGGGASYGYTF

J gene: TRBJ2-1
V gene: TRBV19
CDR3 protein: CASSIPGLAGANEQFF

J gene: TRBJ1-6
V gene: TRBV9
CDR3 protein: CASSVGGTYNSPLHF

J gene: TRBJ1-6
V gene: TRBV28
CDR3 protein: CASEAVTGTLHF

J gene: TRBJ2-7
V gene: TRBV5-1
CDR3 protein: CASSLVVGQGSSYEQYF

J gene: TRBJ2-1
V gene: TRBV7-8
CDR3 protein: CASSLEGAPYNEQFF

J gene: TRBJ2-1
V gene: TRBV7-2
CDR3 protein: CASSLSPGTPVPNEQFF

J gene: TRBJ2-5
V gene: TRBV27
CDR3 protein: CASRIDRVGTQYF

J gene: TRBJ2-5
V gene: TRBV12-3/TRBV12-4
CDR3 protein: CASSLLAGSPQYF

J gene: TRBJ1-2
V gene: TRBV29-1
CDR3 protein: CSVDQSPGTYGYTF

J gene: TRBJ2-7
V gene: TRBV5-4
CDR3 protein: CASSSRTRGYEQYF

J gene: TRBJ2-7
V gene: TRBV7-2
CDR3 protein: CASSHIWGLAGDEQYF

J gene: TRBJ1-6
V gene: TRBV27
CDR3 protein: CASSLEGRSSYNSPLHF

J gene: TRBJ2-1
V gene: TRBV7-2
CDR3 protein: CASSFNGQGRYNEQFF

J gene: TRBJ2-2
V gene: TRBV10-2
CDR3 protein: CAIGPQGTGELFF

J gene: TRBJ2-1
V gene: TRBV7-6
CDR3 protein: CASSQRVLAGQNEQFF

J gene: TRBJ2-7
V gene: TRBV5-4
CDR3 protein: CASSMAGVHEQYF

J gene: TRBJ1-3
V gene: TRBV30
CDR3 protein: CAWTPGFGNTIYF

J gene: TRBJ1-5
V gene: TRBV24-1
CDR3 protein: CATSQRTGGNQPQHF